The entry below describes one T cell receptor beta chain. CDR1 and CDR2 (germline): SNHLY, FYNNEI. The CDR3 has 13 residues. Trimming left V 6 bases short and J 6 bases short, with 11 bases between. Generated by immunoSEQ multiplex PCR, the TCRdb table keeps only in-frame clones and is missing some. Among 70,000 to 100,000 clones, roughly 80% were seen once, and the ten largest hold roughly 5%. This record comes from a study of a mutant IDH1 vaccine in newly diagnosed glioma. About the research overall: Of the patients given treatment, around 60% were male and about 38% were female, and a mean age of around 41 years was recorded.

Time point noted: baseline, week 1 (first vaccination visit). Treatment here: pre-vaccination baseline after standard-of-care therapy. Here the sequenced sample was PBMCs, taken from a glioma patient treated with radiotherapy, temozolomide or both. V usage is TRBV2 and J usage is TRBJ2-2; D is uncertain. The clonotype originates from a man between 40 and 49 years old with glioma. Some clones in this sample may be carry-over from other donors' samples. The CDR3, as DNA: TGTGCCAGCAGCCTGTCGGATTCCGGGGAGCTGTTTTTT. Translated, it gives CASSLSDSGELFF. The full variable domain, its missing parts supplied by reference TRBV2 and TRBJ2-2, is EPEVTQTPSHQVTQMGQEVILRCVPISNHLYFYWYRQILGQKVEFLVSFYNNEISEKSEIFDDQFSVERPDGSNFTLKIRSTKLEDSAMYFCASSLSDSGELFFGEGSRLTVL.